Each of the 3 T cell receptor beta chains below was sequenced from the same sample in a study of identical twins. MiXCR was run by TCRdb on the 5' RACE reads, yielding one entry per CDR3 protein. This sample has under 800,000 distinct CDR3 sequences, with around 20% found just once. These data were likewise used in another study, on T cells expressing NK-cell markers.

Specimen: PBMCs. The receptors come from a woman aged 18-29 years in good health.

This clonotype was recorded a few times. The rearrangement joins TRBV20-1 to TRBJ2-5, with 7 bases fitting TRBD2. The J segment lost 5 bases and the V segment lost 3 bases, leaving 9 bases of the junction unmatched. The CDR3 runs 14 residues. Germline assignment: CDR1 DFQATT and CDR2 SNEGSKA (reference sequence). The CDR3 here is CSASYAGVGETQYF. CDR3 coding DNA: TGCAGTGCTAGCTACGCGGGAGTGGGGGAGACCCAGTACTTC.

Many counts were recorded for this clonotype. This chain links TRBV6-5 with TRBJ2-5; D call uncertain. V was pared by 2 bases and J by 4 bases, with 11 bases between. Looked up from germline, CDR1 is MNHEY and CDR2 is SVGAGI. This CDR3 region has 14 residues. As DNA, the CDR3 is TGTGCCAGCAGTTACCGGGCTTCAACAGAGACCCAGTACTTC. Translation: CASSYRASTETQYF.

This clonotype was picked up a small number of times. The gene calls are TRBV18 and TRBJ2-1; D may match TRBD1 or TRBD2 (5 bases each). The CDR3 length is 16 residues. Trimming removed 5 bases from V and 0 bases from J, with 14 bases in between. Germline-derived CDR1 and CDR2 are KGHSH and LQKENI. The CDR3 sequence: CASSRGAVSSYNEQFF. The CDR3 DNA follows: TGTGCCAGCTCAAGAGGGGCAGTCAGCTCCTACAATGAGCAGTTCTTC.